This TCR beta chain derives from a study of cytotoxic CD8 clonotypes in ibrutinib-treated CLL. Study-level information: The cohort had about a dozen relapsed/refractory and some 14 treatment-naive patients, 17 IGHV unmutated. Study results and limitations: Clonality went higher at ibrutinib response and then dropped back toward baseline at progression.

As to this clone: Its specificity is not known.

The V gene lost 8 bases and the J gene lost 2 bases, with 12 bases spanning the gap. The CDR3 runs to 13 residues. Germline V lookup: CDR1 MDHEN, CDR2 SYDVKM. The repertoire was sequenced with immunoSEQ multiplex PCR; TCRdb's copy has only in-frame clones and lacks some. The sample records 150,000 to 250,000 clones, around 72% being singletons. The sequence was obtained from a human donor with chronic lymphocytic leukemia. Sample: PBMCs, taken after 24 months of ibrutinib treatment. This chain links TRBV28 with TRBJ2-5, with a possible D match to TRBD1 (6 bases). The CDR3 protein is CASGQDSQETQYF. The CDR3 bases are TGTGCCAGCGGCCAGGACAGTCAAGAGACCCAGTACTTC.